This is a list of T cell receptor beta chains from one sample in a study of cytomegalovirus exposure and HLA in healthy donors. Method: immunoSEQ multiplex PCR; TCRdb's copy keeps in-frame clones and lacks some. This table holds around 98,000 clones, around 68% found once. What was sequenced was PBMCs. These receptors all stem from a female donor in good health and CMV-seronegative. Each CDR3 is given with its conserved first and last residue. A D gene is named only where the DNA matches it firmly. The size of a clone is reported for some rows only, either as once, few or many, or as a class for expanded clones.

clone_size,d_call,j_call,v_call,cdr3_aa,cdr3_nt
NA,TRBD2,TRBJ2-5,TRBV19,CASTATSGGRQTQYF,TGTGCCAGTACCGCGACTAGCGGGGGGAGGCAGACCCAGTACTTC
NA,NA,TRBJ1-5,TRBV2,CASSPRRERFQPQHF,TGTGCCAGCAGCCCACGCAGGGAACGGTTTCAGCCCCAGCATTTT
few,NA,TRBJ2-7,TRBV5-5,CASSLAPGETYEQYF,TGTGCCAGCAGCTTGGCCCCGGGGGAAACCTACGAGCAGTACTTC
NA,NA,TRBJ1-2,TRBV6-5,CASSSSYNYGYTF,TGTGCCAGCAGCTCTAGCTATAACTATGGCTACACCTTC
NA,TRBD1,TRBJ1-5,TRBV5-1,CASSLDGTGAFNQPQHF,TGCGCCAGCAGCTTGGATGGGACAGGGGCCTTCAATCAGCCCCAGCATTTT
few,NA,TRBJ2-2,TRBV6-4,CASSPSNTGELFF,TGTGCCAGCAGTCCTTCGAACACCGGGGAGCTGTTTTTT
NA,NA,TRBJ2-7,TRBV9,CASSVASDSSYEQYF,TGTGCCAGCAGCGTAGCCTCGGACAGCTCCTACGAGCAGTACTTC
NA,TRBD1,TRBJ1-2,TRBV7-3,CASSLTGTSGYTF,TGTGCCAGCAGCTTGACAGGGACAAGCGGCTACACCTTC
NA,TRBD1,TRBJ2-7,TRBV10-3,CAIRTPPGTGRDEQYF,TGTGCCATCAGGACCCCGCCCGGGACAGGGAGGGACGAGCAGTACTTC
NA,TRBD1,TRBJ1-5,TRBV6-1,CASTDTGGRYQPQHF,TGTGCCAGCACCGATACAGGGGGGAGGTATCAGCCCCAGCATTTT
NA,TRBD2,TRBJ2-7,TRBV2,CASSALADSYEQYF,TGTGCCAGCAGTGCACTAGCGGACTCCTACGAGCAGTACTTC
NA,NA,TRBJ2-2,TRBV5-1,CASSLISFSTGELFF,TGCGCCAGCAGCTTAATATCGTTCTCCACCGGGGAGCTGTTTTTT
NA,TRBD1,TRBJ1-1,TRBV13,CASGQGNLGEAFF,TGTGCCAGCGGACAGGGAAACTTGGGTGAAGCTTTCTTT
NA,TRBD2,TRBJ2-2,TRBV4-1,CASSQVNPRGGQTGELFF,TGCGCCAGCAGCCAAGTCAACCCTCGGGGGGGGCAAACCGGGGAGCTGTTTTTT
NA,NA,TRBJ2-7,TRBV29-1,CSVVVYEGRSSYEQYF,TGCAGCGTTGTGGTATATGAGGGTCGAAGCTCCTACGAGCAGTACTTC
NA,TRBD1,TRBJ1-5,TRBV11-2,CASSLFLTGGLPNQPQHF,TGTGCCAGCAGCCTTTTCCTTACAGGGGGATTACCTAATCAGCCCCAGCATTTT
few,NA,TRBJ1-5,TRBV18,CASSPPGNTNQPQHF,TGTGCCAGCTCACCACCCGGGAACACCAATCAGCCCCAGCATTTT
NA,TRBD1,TRBJ2-7,TRBV15,CATSRAGTGSYEQYF,TGTGCCACCAGCAGAGCAGGGACAGGATCCTACGAGCAGTACTTC
NA,NA,TRBJ1-3,TRBV29-1,CSARRGSGNTIYF,TGCAGCGCGCGACGGGGCTCTGGAAACACCATATATTTT
once,NA,TRBJ2-1,TRBV5-6,CASSLQEYNEQFF,TGTGCCAGCAGCTTACAGGAATACAATGAGCAGTTCTTC
NA,TRBD2,TRBJ2-7,TRBV28,CASLGRAYEQYF,TGTGCCAGCCTCGGGAGGGCCTACGAGCAGTACTTC
NA,NA,TRBJ2-3,TRBV28,CASSDGGTHSTDTQYF,TGTGCCAGCAGCGATGGCGGGACTCATAGCACAGATACGCAGTATTTT
NA,TRBD2,TRBJ2-1,TRBV6-4,CASSARTSGIGEQFF,TGTGCCAGCAGTGCCCGGACTAGCGGGATAGGTGAGCAGTTCTTC
NA,TRBD1,TRBJ2-7,TRBV7-6,CASSFGQESSEQYF,TGTGCCAGCAGCTTCGGACAGGAATCCAGCGAGCAGTACTTC
few,TRBD1,TRBJ1-2,TRBV15,CATSKSTGGRGYTF,TGTGCCACCAGCAAGTCGACAGGGGGCCGGGGCTACACCTTC
NA,NA,TRBJ1-1,TRBV7-9,CASSSQSARGTEAFF,TGTGCCAGCAGCTCGCAAAGCGCAAGGGGCACTGAAGCTTTCTTT
NA,TRBD1,TRBJ1-6,TRBV25-1,CAWQGGSYYNSPLHF,TGTGCCTGGCAGGGGGGATCATACTATAATTCACCCCTCCACTTT
NA,NA,TRBJ2-3,TRBV12-5,CASGSRTMADTQYF,TGTGCTAGTGGTTCCAGGACAATGGCAGATACGCAGTATTTT
NA,NA,TRBJ2-7,TRBV6-6,CASSKGTDYEQYF,TGTGCCAGCAGTAAAGGAACAGACTACGAGCAGTACTTC
NA,TRBD1,TRBJ1-5,TRBV4-1,CASSPRGLNQPQHF,TGCGCCAGCAGCCCAAGGGGGCTCAATCAGCCCCAGCATTTT
NA,TRBD1,TRBJ2-5,TRBV29-1,CSVTTAGGFETQYF,TGCAGCGTCACGACGGCAGGGGGCTTTGAGACCCAGTACTTC
NA,TRBD1,TRBJ2-2,TRBV7-2,CASSLEGGAELFF,TGTGCCAGCAGCTTAGAAGGGGGCGCGGAGCTGTTTTTT
NA,TRBD2,TRBJ2-7,TRBV10-3,CAITSGVSYEQYF,TGTGCCATCACTAGCGGGGTCTCCTACGAGCAGTACTTC
NA,NA,TRBJ2-1,TRBV5-4,CASSLGGPRQSYNEQFF,TGTGCCAGCAGCTTGGGGGGCCCTAGGCAGTCCTACAATGAGCAGTTCTTC
once,NA,TRBJ2-5,TRBV7-2,CASSLGGKETQYF,TGTGCCAGCAGCTTAGGAGGAAAAGAGACCCAGTACTTC
NA,NA,TRBJ2-2,TRBV28,CASRVGGIGVGELFF,TGTGCCAGCAGAGTTGGGGGGATCGGGGTCGGGGAGCTGTTTTTT
NA,NA,TRBJ1-1,TRBV19,CASSPHRGINLEAFF,TGTGCCAGTAGTCCTCACCGCGGGATCAATTTAGAAGCTTTCTTT
few,NA,TRBJ2-7,TRBV6-1,CASSEAWEGDEQYF,TGTGCCAGCAGTGAAGCCTGGGAGGGGGACGAGCAGTACTTC